This entry describes one T cell receptor beta chain. The V gene's germline CDR1 is LNHDA and CDR2 SQIVND (reference sequence). This CDR3 is built from 13 residues. The V gene lost 3 bases and the J gene lost 5 bases, with 8 bases spanning the gap. The sample is drawn from a study of T cells in Graves' hyperthyroidism and ophthalmopathy. The investigators amplified TCR beta CDR3 regions from RNA transcripts. First-round RT-PCR with HTBI primers amplified the TCR CDR3 region. TCRdb reprocessed the multiplex PCR reads with MiXCR, giving one entry per CDR3 protein. The sample has approximately 530,000 distinct CDR3 sequences; 20% are singletons.

The receptor was isolated from a middle-aged man with Graves' ophthalmopathy. Sequenced input: blood. The chain uses TRBV19 and TRBJ1-5; maybe TRBD1 (5 bases). The CDR3 protein is CASSIGGYQPQHF. The DNA for the CDR3 is TGTGCCAGTAGTATTGGGGGATATCAGCCCCAGCATTTT.